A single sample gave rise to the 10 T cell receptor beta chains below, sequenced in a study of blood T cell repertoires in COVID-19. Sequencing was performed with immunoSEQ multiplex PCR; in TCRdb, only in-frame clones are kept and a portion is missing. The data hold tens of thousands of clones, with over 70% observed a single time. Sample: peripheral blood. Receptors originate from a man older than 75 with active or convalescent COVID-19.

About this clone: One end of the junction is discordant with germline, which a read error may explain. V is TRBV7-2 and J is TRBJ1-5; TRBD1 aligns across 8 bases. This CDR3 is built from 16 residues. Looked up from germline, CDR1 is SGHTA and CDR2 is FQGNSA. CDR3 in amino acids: CASSLIYGQGNQPQHF. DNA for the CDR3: TGTGCCAGCAGCTTAATATATGGACAGGGCAACCAGCCCCAGCATTTT.

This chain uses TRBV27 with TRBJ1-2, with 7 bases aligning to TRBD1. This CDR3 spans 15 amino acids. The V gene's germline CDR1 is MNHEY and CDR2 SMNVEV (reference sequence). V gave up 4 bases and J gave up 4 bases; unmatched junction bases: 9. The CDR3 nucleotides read TGTGCCAGCAGTTCGAGTCTCCGGGACAGCTATGGCTACACCTTC. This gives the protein CASSSSLRDSYGYTF.

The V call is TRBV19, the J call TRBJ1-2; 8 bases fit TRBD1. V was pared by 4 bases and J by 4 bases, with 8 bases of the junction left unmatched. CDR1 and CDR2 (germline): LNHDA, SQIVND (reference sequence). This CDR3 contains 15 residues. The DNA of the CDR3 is TGTGCCAGTAGTACTTCCGGGACAGGAGGCTATGGCTACACCTTC. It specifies CASSTSGTGGYGYTF.

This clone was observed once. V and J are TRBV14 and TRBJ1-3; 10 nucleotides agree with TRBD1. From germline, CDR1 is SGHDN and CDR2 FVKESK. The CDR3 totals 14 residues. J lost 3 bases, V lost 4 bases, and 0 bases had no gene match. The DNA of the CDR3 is TGTGCCAGCAGCCGGGACAGGGGTGGAAACACCATATATTTT. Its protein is CASSRDRGGNTIYF. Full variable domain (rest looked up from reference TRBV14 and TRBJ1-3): EAGVTQFPSHSVIEKGQTVTLRCDPISGHDNLYWYRRVMGKEIKFLLHFVKESKQDESGMPNNRFLAERTGGTYSTLKVQPAELEDSGVYFCASSRDRGGNTIYFGEGSWLTVV.

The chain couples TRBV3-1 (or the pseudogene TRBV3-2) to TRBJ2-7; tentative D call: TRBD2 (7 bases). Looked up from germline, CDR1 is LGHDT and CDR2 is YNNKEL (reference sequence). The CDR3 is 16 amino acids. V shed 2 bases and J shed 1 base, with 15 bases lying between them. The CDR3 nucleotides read TGTGCCAGCAGCCAATCAGGAGGGGGGGAATCCTACGAGCAGTACTTC. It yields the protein CASSQSGGGESYEQYF.

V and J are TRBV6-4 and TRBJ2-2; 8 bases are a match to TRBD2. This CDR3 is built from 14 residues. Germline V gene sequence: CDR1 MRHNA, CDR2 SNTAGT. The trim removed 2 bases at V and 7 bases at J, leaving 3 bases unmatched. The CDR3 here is CASSDRGGHGELFF. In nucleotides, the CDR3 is TGTGCCAGCAGTGACCGGGGGGGCCACGGGGAGCTGTTTTTT.

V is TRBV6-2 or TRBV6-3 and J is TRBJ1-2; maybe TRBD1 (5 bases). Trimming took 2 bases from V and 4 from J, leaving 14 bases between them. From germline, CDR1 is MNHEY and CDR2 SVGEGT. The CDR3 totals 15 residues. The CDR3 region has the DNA TGTGCCAGCAGTTACCCCCGGGGGGAGATCTATGGCTACACCTTC. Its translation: CASSYPRGEIYGYTF.

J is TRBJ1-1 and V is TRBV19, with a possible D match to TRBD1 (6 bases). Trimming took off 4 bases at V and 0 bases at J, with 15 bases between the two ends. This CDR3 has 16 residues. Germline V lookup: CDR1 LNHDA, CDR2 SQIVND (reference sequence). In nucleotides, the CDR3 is TGTGCCAGTAGTAAACGACAGGCCGGCATGAACACTGAAGCTTTCTTT. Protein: CASSKRQAGMNTEAFF.

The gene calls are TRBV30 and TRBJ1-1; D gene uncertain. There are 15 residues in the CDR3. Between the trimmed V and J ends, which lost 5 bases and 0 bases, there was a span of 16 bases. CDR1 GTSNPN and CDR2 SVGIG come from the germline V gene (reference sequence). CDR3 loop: CAWAPLRGLNTEAFF. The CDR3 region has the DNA TGTGCCTGGGCCCCCTTACGGGGTTTGAACACTGAAGCTTTCTTT.

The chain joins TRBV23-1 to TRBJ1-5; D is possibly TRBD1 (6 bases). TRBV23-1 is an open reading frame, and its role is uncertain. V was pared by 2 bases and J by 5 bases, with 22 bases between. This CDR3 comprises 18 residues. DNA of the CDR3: TGCGCCAGCAGTCAAAAGGTCTCCTACGGACAGATCTATCAGCCCCAGCATTTT. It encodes CASSQKVSYGQIYQPQHF.